This T cell receptor beta chain was found in a study of cytomegalovirus exposure and HLA in healthy donors. Study background: The roughly 120 validation repertoires were reported in a later analysis to have been generated on the same platform as the approximately 700 first-cohort repertoires.

The CDR3 covers 13 residues. Between the trimmed V and J ends, which lost 6 bases and 3 bases, there was a span of 14 bases. Germline CDR1 SQVTM, CDR2 ANQGSEA. In regard to this clone: Its antigen is unidentified.

Study findings and constraints: Investigators reported more than 150 TCR beta chains as tied to cytomegalovirus. Rare TCR sequences predominated, though certain public TCRs were found in many donors. Three CMV-associated chains proved CMV antigen-specific in vitro.

TCRdb's copy holds only in-frame clones and misses some; the assay was immunoSEQ multiplex PCR. This repertoire shows 150,000 or so clones, 86% found once; its top ten account for less than 2.5%. This rearrangement joins TRBV29-1 to TRBJ1-1; D call uncertain. Input material: PBMCs. The TCR originated in a human donor in good health. The CDR3 DNA reads as TGCAGCGTCGAAATACTGTTGGACACTGAAGCTTTCTTT. It yields the protein CSVEILLDTEAFF. The full variable domain, completed using reference TRBV29-1 and TRBJ1-1, is SAVISQKPSRDICQRGTSLTIQCQVDSQVTMMFWYRQQPGQSLTLIATANQGSEATYESGFVIDKFPISRPNLTFSTLTVSNMSPEDSSIYLCSVEILLDTEAFFGQGTRLTVV.